The 10 T cell receptor beta chains listed next were all sequenced from one sample in a study of Ad26.COV2.S vaccination and SARS-CoV-2 variants. Sequencing used immunoSEQ multiplex PCR; TCRdb keeps in-frame clones, though not all of them. The sample consists of roughly 380,000 clones, around 87% of them appearing once. The treatment: some 20 received Ad26.COV2.S at low or high dose, single or two shots; about 5 received placebo; per-sample allocation not given. After the first vaccine or placebo injection, samples were drawn on day 63. Material: peripheral blood, obtained in a trial of Ad26.COV2.S vaccine versus placebo. The receptors come from a person aged 18-60 years who received the Ad26.COV2.S COVID-19 vaccine or a placebo.

The chain couples TRBV6-5 to TRBJ2-2; D could derive from TRBD1 or TRBD2 (5 bases each). From germline, CDR1 is MNHEY and CDR2 SVGAGI. V lost 11 bases to trimming and J lost 6 bases, with 10 bases between them. The CDR3 length is 11 residues. Here the CDR3 reads CAAGGAGELFF. The CDR3 DNA is TGTGCCGCTGGGGGAGCCGGGGAGCTGTTTTTT.

This clone showed up just once. The V gene is TRBV7-6, the J gene TRBJ2-2; D possibly corresponds to TRBD1 (6 bases). CDR1 is SGHVS, CDR2 FNYEAQ, per germline. This CDR3 comprises 14 residues. V dropped 5 bases and J dropped 7 bases, with 14 bases sitting between them. CDR3 residues: CASSTLQGIGELFF. CDR3 in DNA: TGTGCCAGCAGCACCCTACAGGGAATCGGGGAGCTGTTTTTT. Using reference TRBV7-6 and TRBJ2-2 for the parts outside the CDR3, the full variable domain is GAGVSQSPRYKVTKRGQDVALRCDPISGHVSLYWYRQALGQGPEFLTYFNYEAQQDKSGLPNDRFSAERPEGSISTLTIQRTEQRDSAMYRCASSTLQGIGELFFGEGSRLTVL.

The V and J genes are TRBV12-5 and TRBJ2-7; perhaps TRBD2 as D (6 bases). The germline V and J ends were trimmed by 1 base and 6 bases, with 10 bases remaining between them. From germline, CDR1 is LGHNT and CDR2 FRNRAP. The CDR3 is 13 amino acids. CDR3 sequence (DNA): TGTGCTAGTGGTTTGGGGCTAGCGCTCGAGCAGTACTTC. Translation: CASGLGLALEQYF.

The chain couples TRBV11-2 to TRBJ2-3, with 10 nucleotides matching TRBD2. CDR1 is SGHAT, CDR2 FQNNGV, per germline. V shed 5 bases and J 4 bases; nucleotides not matched to a gene: 6. The CDR3 loop spans 15 amino acids. CDR3 amino acids: CASSPSGGDADTQYF. The CDR3 coding sequence is TGTGCCAGCAGCCCTAGCGGGGGAGACGCAGATACGCAGTATTTT.

This clone occurred once. The genes are TRBV28 and TRBJ1-6, with a tentative D call TRBD1 (5 bases). This CDR3 contains 16 residues. CDR1 and CDR2 from the germline V gene are MDHEN and SYDVKM. V gave up 6 bases and J gave up 7 bases, with 19 bases separating them. CDR3 sequence (DNA): TGTGCCAGCAGGTACTCGGGACTCGCTGGCAATTCACCCCTCCACTTT. Its translation is CASRYSGLAGNSPLHF.

The CDR3 protein is CASSIEGTGGLGNQPQHF. DNA of the CDR3: TGTGCCAGTAGTATAGAGGGGACAGGGGGCTTGGGCAATCAGCCCCAGCATTTT. The V call is TRBV19, the J call TRBJ1-5; TRBD1 aligns across 12 bases. Germline loops: CDR1 LNHDA, CDR2 SQIVND (reference sequence). V was pared by 0 bases and J by 2 bases, with 5 bases of the junction left unmatched. The CDR3 runs to 18 residues.

The chain is built from TRBV30 and TRBJ2-1, with TRBD1 matching over 8 bases. Germline V gene data show CDR1 as GTSNPN and CDR2 as SVGIG (reference sequence). This CDR3 spans 14 amino acids. The V and J ends lost 1 base and 9 bases, in that order; junction bases with no gene match: 8. CDR3 region: CAWSDNRGSGEQFF. The DNA of the CDR3 is TGTGCCTGGAGTGATAACAGGGGGAGCGGTGAGCAGTTCTTC.

The gene calls are TRBV4-1 and TRBJ2-7, with D maybe TRBD2 (6 bases). Trimming took 0 bases from V and 4 from J, leaving 10 bases between them. This CDR3 contains 14 residues. From germline, CDR1 is MGHRA and CDR2 YSYEKL. CDR3 in amino acids: CASSQDGTYYEQYF. CDR3 nucleotides: TGCGCCAGCAGCCAAGATGGGACTTATTACGAGCAGTACTTC.

This chain joins TRBV28 and TRBJ1-6; 10 bases align to TRBD1. This CDR3 comprises 16 residues. Germline CDR1 reads MDHEN; CDR2 reads SYDVKM. Losses at the gene ends were 9 bases for V and 0 bases for J; bases not matched to a gene: 5. The CDR3, as DNA: TGTGCCAGTTCGACAGGGGGCGGCTCCTATAATTCACCCCTCCACTTT. Translating gives CASSTGGGSYNSPLHF.

V usage is TRBV29-1 and J usage is TRBJ1-1; a weak D match, TRBD1 (5 bases). The CDR3 extends over 10 amino acids. Germline CDR1 is SQVTM and CDR2 is ANQGSEA. Between the trimmed V and J ends, which lost 7 bases and 4 bases, there was a span of 7 bases. CDR3 bases: TGCAGCGGGGGGGGCACTGAAGCTTTCTTT. Amino acids: CSGGGTEAFF.